The 18 T cell receptor beta chains in this list originate from one sample, sequenced in a study of breast tumors, draining lymph nodes, adjacent tissues. The lymph nodes were axillary draining lymph nodes from breast cancer patients. TCRdb re-analysed the multiplex PCR reads in MiXCR, keeping a single row per CDR3 protein. The top ten hold 1.4% of the sample, which has under 250,000 distinct CDR3 sequences, roughly 32% seen once. The source material was axillary lymph node tissue. The receptors shown here come from a female donor with breast cancer. Some clones in this sample may be carry-over from other donors' samples.

This clonotype was recorded at least ten times. V and J are TRBV19 and TRBJ2-3; D is perhaps TRBD1 (7 bases). Germline V CDR1 and CDR2: LNHDA, SQIVND (reference sequence). The length of the CDR3 is 16 residues. V was cut by 5 bases and J by 4 bases, with 19 bases left in between. CDR3: CASSPGGTVAADTQYF. In nucleotides, the CDR3 is TGTGCCAGTAGTCCAGGCGGGACAGTCGCCGCAGATACGCAGTATTTT.

This clonotype was seen ten or more times. CDR3 sequence: CSARDWGAGEKLFF. The CDR3 nucleotides read TGCAGTGCTAGAGATTGGGGGGCGGGTGAAAAACTGTTTTTT. The rearrangement links TRBV20-1 to TRBJ1-4; D is perhaps TRBD1 (6 bases). The CDR3 spans 14 residues. The V end was cut by 0 bases, the J end by 7 bases, with 12 bases between. Germline-derived CDR1 and CDR2 are DFQATT and SNEGSKA (reference sequence).

This clonotype occurred many times. This chain connects TRBV12-3 or TRBV12-4 to TRBJ2-3; either TRBD1 or TRBD2 may supply D (5 bases each). The CDR3 covers 15 residues. The V and J ends lost 2 bases and 0 bases respectively, with 9 bases between them. CDR3 sequence: CASSLNGASTDTQYF. The DNA for the CDR3 is TGTGCCAGCAGTTTAAACGGGGCGAGCACAGATACGCAGTATTTT.

J is TRBJ2-5 and V is TRBV29-1; 7 bases are a match to TRBD1. Germline V gene sequence: CDR1 SQVTM, CDR2 ANQGSEA. Trimming took 4 bases from V and 2 from J; bases not matched to a gene: 4. The CDR3 is 13 residues long. The CDR3 bases are TGCAGCGTTGGGACAGGTTTTCAAGAGACCCAGTACTTC. It yields the protein CSVGTGFQETQYF.

The CDR3 bases are TGCAGTGCTAGAGATGCGGTCACAGATACGCAGTATTTT. Amino acid sequence: CSARDAVTDTQYF. The chain links TRBV20-1 to TRBJ2-3; D gene unclear. Per the germline V gene, CDR1 is DFQATT and CDR2 is SNEGSKA (reference sequence). Trimming stripped 0 bases from V and 2 bases from J, with 6 bases between. The CDR3 runs to 13 residues.

In nucleotides, the CDR3 is TGTGCCAGCAGCCGCCGGGCCGCTGGGGGAGAGACCCAGTACTTC. Its translation: CASSRRAAGGETQYF. V is TRBV5-4 and J is TRBJ2-5, with D possibly called TRBD1 or TRBD2 (5 bases each). CDR1 is SGHNT and CDR2 is YYREEE in the germline V gene (reference sequence). Trimming took 4 bases from V and 4 from J, leaving 17 bases between them. The CDR3 is 15 residues long.

This clonotype was observed many times. The genes are TRBV5-6 and TRBJ2-7, with 9 bases lining up with TRBD2. Germline CDR1 is SGHDT and CDR2 is YYEEEE. CDR3 size: 15 residues. The V and J ends lost 3 bases and 3 bases, in that order; junction bases with no gene match: 7. CDR3 nucleotide sequence: TGTGCCAGCAGCTCCCGACTAGCGGAGTTCTACGAGCAGTACTTC. It encodes CASSSRLAEFYEQYF. The whole variable domain, remainder taken from reference TRBV5-6 and TRBJ2-7, is DAGVTQSPTHLIKTRGQQVTLRCSPKSGHDTVSWYQQALGQGPQFIFQYYEEEERQRGNFPDRFSGHQFPNYSSELNVNALLLGDSALYLCASSSRLAEFYEQYFGPGTRLTVT.

This clonotype was detected ten times or more. The gene calls are TRBV2 and TRBJ2-3, with D perhaps TRBD2 (6 bases). V lost 6 bases and J lost 1, with 14 bases in between. This CDR3 contains 15 residues. Germline V CDR1 and CDR2: SNHLY, FYNNEI. The CDR3 sequence is CASRARGGGTDTQYF. The CDR3 DNA follows: TGTGCCAGCAGGGCCCGAGGCGGGGGCACAGATACGCAGTATTTT.

This clonotype was seen repeatedly, ten times or more. This sequence joins TRBV20-1 and TRBJ2-1; D not certain. Germline-derived CDR1 and CDR2 are DFQATT and SNEGSKA (reference sequence). Trimming removed 1 base at V and 6 bases at J, with 25 bases between. CDR3 length equals 18 residues. The chain's CDR3 is CSARARGRYSRIANEQFF. The CDR3 bases are TGCAGTGCTAGAGCTCGAGGTCGGTACAGCCGAATCGCCAATGAGCAGTTCTTC.

V and J are TRBV10-3 and TRBJ1-2, with D possibly TRBD1 on 5 matching bases. Germline V gene lookup returns CDR1 ENHRY and CDR2 SYGVKD. V lost 3 bases and J 3 bases, leaving 5 bases between the germline ends. CDR3 size: 12 residues. The CDR3 here is CAISDRDYGYTF. The CDR3 bases are TGTGCCATCAGTGACAGGGACTATGGCTACACCTTC.

This clonotype has at least ten counts. The rearrangement links TRBV2 to TRBJ1-6; D unresolved. This CDR3 has 15 amino acids. Germline V gives CDR1 SNHLY, CDR2 FYNNEI. Trimming cost V 4 bases and J 4 bases, with 11 bases left between them. CDR3 sequence (DNA): TGTGCCAGCAGTGCCGGAGGCACTTATAATTCACCCCTCCACTTT. It specifies CASSAGGTYNSPLHF.

On this clonotype: One junction end disagrees with the germline gene, perhaps due to a read error. This rearrangement joins TRBV12-3 or TRBV12-4 to TRBJ2-6, with D maybe TRBD1 (7 bases). There are 19 residues in the CDR3. The CDR3 DNA follows: TGTGCCAGCAGCCCCCAACCGGGACAGAGCCCTAGGGGGGCCAACGGCCTGACTTTC. It yields the protein CASSPQPGQSPRGANGLTF.

This clonotype has at least ten counts. This chain connects TRBV5-8 to TRBJ1-2; D ambiguous. Germline CDR1 and CDR2: SGHTS and YDEGEE. Between the trimmed V and J ends, which lost 5 bases and 8 bases, there was a span of 16 bases. The CDR3 has 13 amino acids. CDR3 in amino acids: CASRLTASQGYTF. CDR3 nucleotides: TGTGCCAGCAGATTAACAGCCTCCCAAGGCTACACCTTC.

This clonotype was picked up many times. This could be a read error, since a much larger clone is one nucleotide away. The V and J genes are TRBV12-3 or TRBV12-4 and TRBJ1-2, with D unclear. Between the trimmed V and J ends, which lost 8 bases and 5 bases, there was a span of 15 bases. The CDR3 is 13 amino acids. CDR3 DNA: TGTGCCAGCGGGAGCGGGCGCCGGTATGGCTACACCTTC. It yields the protein CASGSGRRYGYTF.

CDR3 amino acids: CASSLRQGNTEAFF. The DNA of the CDR3 is TGTGCCAGCAGCCTAAGACAGGGGAACACTGAAGCTTTCTTT. The V and J genes are TRBV7-9 and TRBJ1-1, with 7 bases matching TRBD1. The CDR3 extends over 14 amino acids. The J segment lost 1 base and the V segment lost 5 bases, leaving 4 bases of the junction unmatched. Per germline, CDR1 SEHNR and CDR2 FQNEAQ (reference sequence).

The sample holds many counts of this clonotype. V is TRBV20-1 and J is TRBJ2-7, with 13 bases lining up with TRBD2. V lost 5 bases to trimming and J lost 2 bases; unmatched junction nucleotides: 12. CDR1 is DFQATT and CDR2 is SNEGSKA in the germline V gene (reference sequence). CDR3 length equals 17 residues. The CDR3 reads CSAEGLAGFFRPYEQYF. The DNA for the CDR3 is TGCAGTGCTGAGGGACTAGCGGGATTTTTTAGGCCCTACGAGCAGTACTTC.

This clonotype was seen ten or more times. The chain carries TRBV30 and TRBJ2-5, with D possibly being TRBD2 (5 bases). The CDR3 extends over 13 amino acids. The germline V and J ends were trimmed by 3 bases and 2 bases, with 10 bases remaining between them. Germline V gene sequence: CDR1 GTSNPN, CDR2 SVGIG (reference sequence). The chain's CDR3 is CAWRTTGQETQYF. The CDR3, as DNA: TGTGCCTGGAGGACCACGGGGCAAGAGACCCAGTACTTC.

This clonotype was picked up many times. V gene TRBV4-1 combines with J gene TRBJ2-2; 9 nucleotides line up with TRBD2. The V segment lost 3 bases and the J segment 7 bases; nucleotides outside the gene matches: 9. This CDR3 is built from 16 residues. Germline lookup yields CDR1 MGHRA and CDR2 YSYEKL. For the CDR3, the DNA is TGCGCCAGCAGCCAGTCTAGCGGGAATAGGGGCGGGGAGCTGTTTTTT. It codes for CASSQSSGNRGGELFF.